Presented here are 30 T cell receptor beta chains from one specimen sequenced in a study of blood T cell repertoires in COVID-19. Data came from immunoSEQ multiplex PCR; TCRdb stores just in-frame clones and leaves some out. The sample has around 100,000 clones; around 84% are singletons. Sample: peripheral blood. All receptors come from a woman between 65 and 79 years old with active or convalescent COVID-19.

The V gene is TRBV28, the J gene TRBJ2-5; D may be TRBD2 (6 bases). Germline V lookup: CDR1 MDHEN, CDR2 SYDVKM. The CDR3 has 14 amino acids. V dropped 2 bases and J dropped 1 base, with 8 bases sitting between them. CDR3 nucleotide sequence: TGTGCCAGCAGTTTAGCGGGGTTCCAAGAGACCCAGTACTTC. Translating gives CASSLAGFQETQYF.

The gene calls are TRBV4-1 and TRBJ2-1, with 12 bases lining up with TRBD2. The CDR3 has 17 amino acids. The germline V gene has CDR1 MGHRA and CDR2 YSYEKL. The V segment lost 1 base and the J segment 4 bases; nucleotides outside the gene matches: 5. The CDR3: CASSQAAGTSGYNEQFF. CDR3 coding DNA: TGCGCCAGCAGCCAAGCCGCCGGGACTAGCGGGTACAATGAGCAGTTCTTC.

V gene TRBV6-5 combines with J gene TRBJ2-2; D might be TRBD1 (5 bases). The germline gives CDR1 MNHEY, CDR2 SVGAGI. V was pared by 6 bases and J by 7 bases, with 12 bases between. This CDR3 is 13 amino acids long. The CDR3 DNA follows: TGTGCCAGCAGATTAGACAGTATCGGGGAGCTGTTTTTT. The encoded protein is CASRLDSIGELFF.

This chain connects TRBV5-1 to TRBJ1-1, with D possibly matching TRBD1 (6 bases). Trimming took 3 bases from V and 3 from J, leaving 9 bases between them. Looked up from germline, CDR1 is SGHRS and CDR2 is YFSETQ. CDR3 length: 13 residues. CDR3 residues: CASSWAGDTEAFF. CDR3 DNA: TGCGCCAGCAGCTGGGCAGGGGACACTGAAGCTTTCTTT.

The V gene is TRBV9, the J gene TRBJ2-2; 12 bases line up with TRBD2. The V gene's germline CDR1 is SGDLS and CDR2 YYNGEE. The CDR3 extends over 15 amino acids. Losses at the gene ends were 5 bases for V and 6 bases for J; bases not matched to a gene: 5. The CDR3 loop reads CASSLTSGSPGELFF. CDR3 nucleotide sequence: TGTGCCAGCAGTCTGACTAGCGGGAGCCCCGGGGAGCTGTTTTTT.

The chain links TRBV7-2 to TRBJ2-7; 7 bases are a match to TRBD1. Trimming removed 5 bases from V and 3 bases from J; junction bases left unmatched: 10. Per the germline V gene, CDR1 is SGHTA and CDR2 is FQGNSA. The length of the CDR3 is 15 residues. The CDR3 DNA sequence: TGTGCCAGCAGCCGGGACAGACAAATGAACTACGAGCAGTACTTC. Translating gives CASSRDRQMNYEQYF.

CDR3 amino acids: CASSQEAGGPANYGYTF. CDR3 DNA: TGCGCCAGCAGCCAAGAGGCAGGGGGCCCCGCTAACTATGGCTACACCTTC. This chain connects TRBV4-3 to TRBJ1-2; TRBD1 agrees at 8 bases. The CDR3 contains 17 residues. V trimming: 0 bases; J trimming: 0 bases; junction bases outside the gene matches: 6. Per germline, CDR1 LGHNA and CDR2 YSLEER.

The chain links TRBV2 to TRBJ1-1; D may be TRBD1 (6 bases). The CDR3 loop spans 14 amino acids. The V gene's germline CDR1 is SNHLY and CDR2 FYNNEI. The V end was cut by 4 bases, the J end by 4 bases, with 13 bases between. The CDR3 loop reads CASSAGVRITEAFF. In DNA form, the CDR3 reads TGTGCCAGCAGTGCAGGGGTGAGGATCACTGAAGCTTTCTTT.

The chain has TRBV5-1 and TRBJ2-3, with D possibly being TRBD1 (5 bases). The CDR3 consists of 14 residues. The germline V and J ends were trimmed by 0 bases and 2 bases, with 7 bases remaining between them. The germline V gene has CDR1 SGHRS and CDR2 YFSETQ. The CDR3 nucleotides are TGCGCCAGCAGCTTGGGACAGACCACAGATACGCAGTATTTT. Amino acids: CASSLGQTTDTQYF.

Details on this clone: The same CDR3 arises from other DNA sequences in this sample as well. V gene TRBV14 combines with J gene TRBJ2-7; D possibly corresponds to TRBD2 (6 bases). The CDR3 consists of 15 residues. Germline CDR1 is SGHDN and CDR2 is FVKESK. V lost 2 bases to trimming and J lost 7 bases, with 18 bases between them. CDR3 sequence reads: CASSQRWSGRGEQYF. The CDR3 DNA reads as TGTGCCAGCAGCCAACGGTGGTCGGGGCGGGGAGAGCAGTACTTC.

The genes are TRBV28 and TRBJ2-4, with D possibly being TRBD2 (5 bases). V lost 7 bases and J 6 bases, leaving 13 bases between the germline ends. The CDR3 contains 13 residues. Per germline, CDR1 MDHEN and CDR2 SYDVKM. The CDR3 here is CASTSWERNIQYF. CDR3 DNA sequence: TGTGCCAGCACCTCCTGGGAGAGAAACATTCAGTACTTC.

This sequence joins TRBV7-2 and TRBJ2-3; D may be TRBD2 (6 bases). The germline V and J ends were trimmed by 1 base and 3 bases, with 8 bases remaining between them. The CDR3 sequence is 14 residues long. CDR1 SGHTA and CDR2 FQGNSA come from the germline V gene. The CDR3 DNA reads TGTGCCAGCAGCTTAGATGGGGGGACAGATACGCAGTATTTT. It codes for CASSLDGGTDTQYF.

V gene TRBV19 combines with J gene TRBJ1-4; TRBD1 might be the D (6 bases). Per germline, CDR1 LNHDA and CDR2 SQIVND (reference sequence). Deletions cut 5 bases from V and 8 bases from J, with 15 bases between. The CDR3 is 14 residues long. The CDR3 nucleotides read TGTGCCAGTAGTGAAGGGGGATTAGGAGAAAAACTGTTTTTT. It is translated as CASSEGGLGEKLFF. The variable domain in full, completed from reference TRBV19 and TRBJ1-4, reads DGGITQSPKYLFRKEGQNVTLSCEQNLNHDAMYWYRQDPGQGLRLIYYSQIVNDFQKGDIAEGYSVSREKKESFPLTVTSAQKNPTAFYLCASSEGGLGEKLFFGSGTQLSVL.

In this sample, this clone turned up a few times. The V and J genes are TRBV7-2 and TRBJ1-1; TRBD1 matches 8 bases. The CDR3 is 14 residues long. Germline values: CDR1 SGHTA, CDR2 FQGNSA. Trimming at V came to 3 bases and at J to 4 bases, leaving 4 bases not matched to a gene. In nucleotides, the CDR3 is TGTGCCAGCAGCTTTATGCAGGGGGCCACTGAAGCTTTCTTT. Its translation: CASSFMQGATEAFF. Complete variable domain (other parts from reference TRBV7-2 and TRBJ1-1): GAGVSQSPSNKVTEKGKDVELRCDPISGHTALYWYRQSLGQGLEFLIYFQGNSAPDKSGLPSDRFSAERTGGSVSTLTIQRTQQEDSAVYLCASSFMQGATEAFFGQGTRLTVV.

The chain carries TRBV7-2 and TRBJ1-5; TRBD1 is a possible D gene (6 bases). The germline CDR1 and CDR2 sequences are SGHTA and FQGNSA. V shed 1 base and J shed 2 bases, with 6 bases lying between them. The CDR3 has 14 residues. The DNA of the CDR3 is TGTGCCAGCAGCTTAGACAGGGGCAATCAGCCCCAGCATTTT. It specifies CASSLDRGNQPQHF.

In DNA form, the CDR3 reads TGCGCCAGCAGCCCACAGGACAGGACGAACACTGAAGCTTTCTTT. Protein sequence: CASSPQDRTNTEAFF. The chain employs TRBV4-1 and TRBJ1-1, with 7 nucleotides matching TRBD1. The CDR3 is 15 amino acids. Germline V gene lookup returns CDR1 MGHRA and CDR2 YSYEKL. The trim removed 4 bases at V and 1 base at J, leaving 6 bases unmatched.

The chain carries TRBV7-2 and TRBJ1-3, with unresolved D. Trimming took off 1 base at V and 0 bases at J, with 7 bases between the two ends. Germline CDR1 is SGHTA and CDR2 is FQGNSA. This CDR3 is 15 amino acids long. The CDR3 here is CASSLGGSSGNTIYF. The CDR3 nucleotides read TGTGCCAGCAGCTTAGGCGGAAGCTCTGGAAACACCATATATTTT.

The genes are TRBV30 and TRBJ1-4; tentatively, D is TRBD1 (5 bases). CDR1 and CDR2 from the germline V gene are GTSNPN and SVGIG (reference sequence). The CDR3 runs to 13 residues. V dropped 4 bases and J dropped 8 bases, with 14 bases sitting between them. The CDR3 sequence is CAWKVGDTEKLFF. In DNA form, the CDR3 reads TGTGCCTGGAAGGTAGGGGATACGGAAAAACTGTTTTTT.

V and J are TRBV6-5 and TRBJ1-2; TRBD1 might be the D (5 bases). There are 15 residues in the CDR3. The germline V gene encodes CDR1 MNHEY and CDR2 SVGAGI. V lost 5 bases, J lost 0 bases, and 13 bases lay in between. The CDR3 region has the DNA TGTGCCAGCAGTATTCAGGGTACCGCTAACTATGGCTACACCTTC. It encodes CASSIQGTANYGYTF.

The chain employs TRBV7-8 and TRBJ2-1; TRBD1 matches at 7 bases. Per germline, CDR1 SGHVS and CDR2 FQNEAQ. The V and J ends lost 1 base and 4 bases, in that order; junction bases with no gene match: 4. The CDR3 runs 15 residues. The CDR3 DNA sequence: TGTGCCAGCAGCTTAGAAAACAGGGGTTACAATGAGCAGTTCTTC. Its protein is CASSLENRGYNEQFF. Variable domain in full (rest from reference TRBV7-8 and TRBJ2-1): GAGVSQSPRYKVAKRGQDVALRCDPISGHVSLFWYQQALGQGPEFLTYFQNEAQLDKSGLPSDRFFAERPEGSVSTLKIQRTQQEDSAVYLCASSLENRGYNEQFFGPGTRLTVL.

This rearrangement joins TRBV5-1 to TRBJ2-5; 9 bases agree with TRBD2. V dropped 4 bases and J dropped 1; count of bases not matched to a gene: 5. Germline assignment: CDR1 SGHRS and CDR2 YFSETQ. CDR3 length equals 15 residues. The CDR3 loop reads CASSKGLATQETQYF. The CDR3 DNA is TGCGCCAGCAGCAAAGGACTAGCGACCCAAGAGACCCAGTACTTC. The whole variable domain, filled in from reference TRBV5-1 and TRBJ2-5, reads KAGVTQTPRYLIKTRGQQVTLSCSPISGHRSVSWYQQTPGQGLQFLFEYFSETQRNKGNFPGRFSGRQFSNSRSEMNVSTLELGDSALYLCASSKGLATQETQYFGPGTRLLVL.

This chain uses TRBV3-1 (or the pseudogene TRBV3-2) with TRBJ2-7; D not certain. The CDR3 loop spans 14 amino acids. Trimming removed 4 bases at V and 1 base at J, with 11 bases between. Germline V lookup: CDR1 LGHDT, CDR2 YNNKEL (reference sequence). CDR3 DNA: TGTGCCAGCAGCCCCGGTGTAAGTTCCTACGAGCAGTACTTC. This encodes CASSPGVSSYEQYF.

CDR3 residues: CSANGEAEQYF. The CDR3 nucleotides are TGCAGTGCTAATGGGGAGGCCGAGCAGTACTTC. The V and J genes are TRBV20-1 and TRBJ2-7, with D possibly TRBD2 on 6 matching bases. Trimming stripped 4 bases from V and 6 bases from J, with 10 bases between. From germline, CDR1 is DFQATT and CDR2 SNEGSKA (reference sequence). There are 11 residues in the CDR3.

This clone was observed a handful of times. The rearrangement links TRBV7-9 to TRBJ1-1, with D maybe TRBD1 (5 bases). The germline CDR1 and CDR2 sequences are SEHNR and FQNEAQ (reference sequence). The CDR3 runs to 14 residues. V was clipped by 1 base and J by 0 bases, with 6 bases between them. The CDR3, as DNA: TGTGCCAGCAGCTTAGGACAGATGAACACTGAAGCTTTCTTT. Residues: CASSLGQMNTEAFF.

V and J are TRBV6-2 or TRBV6-3 and TRBJ2-3; tentative D call: TRBD2 (6 bases). The CDR3 spans 16 residues. Looked up from germline, CDR1 is MNHEY and CDR2 is SVGEGT. The V end was cut by 2 bases, the J end by 4 bases, with 16 bases between. The CDR3 DNA is TGTGCCAGCAGTTACCATGAAGCGGGTCAATCAGATACGCAGTATTTT. Protein sequence: CASSYHEAGQSDTQYF.

The rearrangement links TRBV19 to TRBJ1-4; TRBD1 is a possible D gene (5 bases). CDR3 length equals 14 residues. The germline CDR1 and CDR2 sequences are LNHDA and SQIVND (reference sequence). Trimming stripped 6 bases from V and 2 bases from J, with 10 bases between. In DNA form, the CDR3 reads TGTGCCAGTAGGGCACAGGCGACTAATGAAAAACTGTTTTTT. This gives the protein CASRAQATNEKLFF.

This clone was seen just once. This rearrangement joins TRBV5-4 to TRBJ1-2; D unclear. Per germline, CDR1 SGHNT and CDR2 YYREEE (reference sequence). This CDR3 spans 13 amino acids. The V gene lost 1 base and the J gene lost 0 bases, with 4 bases spanning the gap. As DNA, the CDR3 is TGTGCCAGCAGCTTGACAGCTAACTATGGCTACACCTTC. Translated, it gives CASSLTANYGYTF. Full variable domain (rest looked up from reference TRBV5-4 and TRBJ1-2): ETGVTQSPTHLIKTRGQQVTLRCSSQSGHNTVSWYQQALGQGPQFIFQYYREEENGRGNFPPRFSGLQFPNYSSELNVNALELDDSALYLCASSLTANYGYTFGSGTRLTVV.

CDR3 in amino acids: CATSGQGAGVNQPQHF. For the CDR3, the DNA is TGTGCCACCTCTGGACAGGGGGCGGGGGTGAATCAGCCCCAGCATTTT. The chain couples TRBV28 to TRBJ1-5; 11 bases line up with TRBD1. The CDR3 runs 16 residues. The J segment lost 4 bases and the V segment lost 10 bases, leaving 12 bases of the junction unmatched. CDR1 MDHEN and CDR2 SYDVKM come from the germline V gene.

This clone was observed a handful of times. The limits of the CDR3 on the DNA are not certain, so only TCRdb's listed CDR3 is given. The J gene is TRBJ2-7, the V gene TRBV5-1; the table's D call TRBD1 went unverified against the DNA. The CDR3 spans 16 amino acids, including both terminal residues. From germline, CDR1 is SGHRS and CDR2 YFSETQ. Here the CDR3 reads CASSFGSGQGAKEQYF.

This clone showed up just a few times. The chain is built from TRBV7-9 and TRBJ2-7; 9 positions match TRBD1. This CDR3 is built from 14 residues. The germline gives CDR1 SEHNR, CDR2 FQNEAQ (reference sequence). J was trimmed by 3 bases and V by 4 bases; bases with no gene match: 4. The CDR3 DNA reads as TGTGCCAGCAGCTCCCGGGACAGGGACTACGAGCAGTACTTC. Translating it yields CASSSRDRDYEQYF.